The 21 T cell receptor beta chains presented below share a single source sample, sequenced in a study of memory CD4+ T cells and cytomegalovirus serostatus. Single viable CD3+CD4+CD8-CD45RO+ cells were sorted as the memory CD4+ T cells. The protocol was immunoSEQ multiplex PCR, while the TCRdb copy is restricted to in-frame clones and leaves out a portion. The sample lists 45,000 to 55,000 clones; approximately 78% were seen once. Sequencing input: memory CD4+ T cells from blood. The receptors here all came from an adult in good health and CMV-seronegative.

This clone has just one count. The CDR3 DNA reads as TGTGCCATCAGGCGGGGTAACTTACAAGAGACCCAGTACTTC. This codes for CAIRRGNLQETQYF. The chain joins TRBV10-3 to TRBJ2-5; D is perhaps TRBD2 (6 bases). V lost 6 bases to trimming and J lost 2 bases, with 13 bases between them. Germline assignment: CDR1 ENHRY and CDR2 SYGVKD. This CDR3 has 14 amino acids.

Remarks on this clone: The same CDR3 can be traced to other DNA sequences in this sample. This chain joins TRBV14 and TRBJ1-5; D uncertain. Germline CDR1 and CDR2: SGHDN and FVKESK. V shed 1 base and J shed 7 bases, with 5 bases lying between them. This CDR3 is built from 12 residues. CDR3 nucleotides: TGTGCCAGCAGCCAAGGAAAACAGCCCCAGCATTTT. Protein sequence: CASSQGKQPQHF.

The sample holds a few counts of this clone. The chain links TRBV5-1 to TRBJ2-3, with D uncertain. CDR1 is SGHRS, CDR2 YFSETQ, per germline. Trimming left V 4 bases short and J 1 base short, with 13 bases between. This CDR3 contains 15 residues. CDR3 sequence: CASSKKGLGTDTQYF. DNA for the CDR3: TGCGCCAGCAGCAAGAAGGGATTAGGCACAGATACGCAGTATTTT.

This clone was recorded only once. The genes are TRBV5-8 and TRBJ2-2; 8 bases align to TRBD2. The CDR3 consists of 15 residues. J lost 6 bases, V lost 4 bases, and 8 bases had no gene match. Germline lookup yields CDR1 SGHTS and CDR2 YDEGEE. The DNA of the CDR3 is TGTGCCAGCAGCCCATGGGCGGGAGGAGCCGGGGAGCTGTTTTTT. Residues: CASSPWAGGAGELFF.

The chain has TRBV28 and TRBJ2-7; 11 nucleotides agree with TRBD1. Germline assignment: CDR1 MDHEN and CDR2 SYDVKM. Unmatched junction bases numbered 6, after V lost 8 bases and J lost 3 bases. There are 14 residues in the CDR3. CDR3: CASVPGTGGYEQYF. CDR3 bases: TGTGCCAGCGTCCCCGGGACAGGGGGCTACGAGCAGTACTTC.

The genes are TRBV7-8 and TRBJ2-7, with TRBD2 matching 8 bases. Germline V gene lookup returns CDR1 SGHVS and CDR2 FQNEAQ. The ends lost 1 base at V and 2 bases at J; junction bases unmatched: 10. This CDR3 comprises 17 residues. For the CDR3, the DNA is TGTGCCAGCAGCTTAGTCGGGAGGGGCAGGGCAGCCTACGAGCAGTACTTC. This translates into CASSLVGRGRAAYEQYF.

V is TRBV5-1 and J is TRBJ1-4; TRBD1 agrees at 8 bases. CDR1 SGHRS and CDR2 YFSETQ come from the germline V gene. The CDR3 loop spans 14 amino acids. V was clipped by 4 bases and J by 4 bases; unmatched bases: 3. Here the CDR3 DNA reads TGCGCCAGCAGCGGAGACAGGGGTAATGAAAAACTGTTTTTT. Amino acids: CASSGDRGNEKLFF.

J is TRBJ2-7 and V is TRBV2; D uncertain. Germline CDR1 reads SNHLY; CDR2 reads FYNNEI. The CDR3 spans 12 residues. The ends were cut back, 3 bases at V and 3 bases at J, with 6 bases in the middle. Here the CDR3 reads CASSDSRYEQYF. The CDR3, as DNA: TGTGCCAGCAGTGACTCTCGCTACGAGCAGTACTTC. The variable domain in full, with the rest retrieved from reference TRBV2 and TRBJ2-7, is EPEVTQTPSHQVTQMGQEVILRCVPISNHLYFYWYRQILGQKVEFLVSFYNNEISEKSEIFDDQFSVERPDGSNFTLKIRSTKLEDSAMYFCASSDSRYEQYFGPGTRLTVT.

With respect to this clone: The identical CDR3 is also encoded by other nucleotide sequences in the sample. CDR3 residues: CASSTRDRADYEQYF. For the CDR3, the DNA is TGTGCCAGCAGCACGAGGGACAGGGCGGACTACGAGCAGTACTTC. J is TRBJ2-7 and V is TRBV5-4; 9 bases fit TRBD1. Germline trimming cut 4 bases from V and 3 bases from J; bases unmatched to any gene: 8. CDR3 length equals 15 residues. The V gene's germline CDR1 is SGHNT and CDR2 YYREEE (reference sequence).

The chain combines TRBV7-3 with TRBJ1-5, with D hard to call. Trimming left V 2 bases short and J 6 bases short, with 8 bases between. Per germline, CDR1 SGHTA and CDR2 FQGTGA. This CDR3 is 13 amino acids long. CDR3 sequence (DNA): TGTGCCAGCAGCTTATACACGGGTCAGCCCCAGCATTTT. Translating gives CASSLYTGQPQHF.

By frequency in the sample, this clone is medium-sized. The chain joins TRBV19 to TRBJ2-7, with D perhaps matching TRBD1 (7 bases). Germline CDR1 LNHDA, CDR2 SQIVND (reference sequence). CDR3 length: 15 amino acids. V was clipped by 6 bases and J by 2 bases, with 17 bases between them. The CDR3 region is CASSPGGGFPYEQYF. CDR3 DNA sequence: TGTGCCAGTAGCCCAGGAGGGGGCTTTCCCTACGAGCAGTACTTC.

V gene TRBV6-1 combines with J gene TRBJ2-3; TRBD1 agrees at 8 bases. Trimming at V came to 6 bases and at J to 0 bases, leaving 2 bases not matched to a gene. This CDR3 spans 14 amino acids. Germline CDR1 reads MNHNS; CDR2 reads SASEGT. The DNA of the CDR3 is TGTGCCAGCAGGGACAGGGTGAGCACAGATACGCAGTATTTT. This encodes CASRDRVSTDTQYF.

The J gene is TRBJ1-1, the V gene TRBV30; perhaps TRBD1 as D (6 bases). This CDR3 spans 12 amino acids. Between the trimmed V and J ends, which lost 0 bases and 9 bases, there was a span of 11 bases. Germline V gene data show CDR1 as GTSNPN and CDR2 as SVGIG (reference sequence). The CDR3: CAWSVRQEKAFF. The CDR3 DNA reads TGTGCCTGGAGTGTCCGACAGGAAAAAGCTTTCTTT.

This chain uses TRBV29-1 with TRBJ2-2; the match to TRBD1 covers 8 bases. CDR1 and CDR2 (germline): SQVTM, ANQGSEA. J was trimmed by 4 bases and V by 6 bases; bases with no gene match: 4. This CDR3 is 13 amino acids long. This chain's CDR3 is CSVITGGTGELFF. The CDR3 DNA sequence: TGCAGCGTCATTACAGGGGGCACCGGGGAGCTGTTTTTT.

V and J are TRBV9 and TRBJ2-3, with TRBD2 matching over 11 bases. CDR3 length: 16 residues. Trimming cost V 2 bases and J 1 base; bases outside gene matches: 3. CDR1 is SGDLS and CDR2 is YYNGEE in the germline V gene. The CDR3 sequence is CASSVEGLAGTDTQYF. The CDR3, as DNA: TGTGCCAGCAGCGTGGAGGGACTAGCGGGCACAGATACGCAGTATTTT.

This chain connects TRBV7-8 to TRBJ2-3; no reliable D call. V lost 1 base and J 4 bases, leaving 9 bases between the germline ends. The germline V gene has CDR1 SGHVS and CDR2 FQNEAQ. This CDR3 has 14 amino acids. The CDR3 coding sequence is TGTGCCAGCAGCTTAGACAGTTGGGCAGATACGCAGTATTTT. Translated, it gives CASSLDSWADTQYF. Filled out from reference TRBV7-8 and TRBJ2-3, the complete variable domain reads GAGVSQSPRYKVAKRGQDVALRCDPISGHVSLFWYQQALGQGPEFLTYFQNEAQLDKSGLPSDRFFAERPEGSVSTLKIQRTQQEDSAVYLCASSLDSWADTQYFGPGTRLTVL.

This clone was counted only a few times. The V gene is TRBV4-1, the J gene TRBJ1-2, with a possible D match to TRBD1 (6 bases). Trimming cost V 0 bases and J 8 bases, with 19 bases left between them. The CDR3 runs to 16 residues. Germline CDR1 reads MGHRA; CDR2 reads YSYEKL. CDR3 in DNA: TGCGCCAGCAGCCAAGAAGGGCAAAAGGGGGTTTGGGGCTACACCTTC. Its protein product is CASSQEGQKGVWGYTF.

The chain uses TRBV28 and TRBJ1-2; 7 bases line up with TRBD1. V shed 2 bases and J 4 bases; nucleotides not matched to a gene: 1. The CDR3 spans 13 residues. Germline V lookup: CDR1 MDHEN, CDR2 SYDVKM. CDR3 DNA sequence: TGTGCCAGCAGTTTAGGGACAGTCTATGGCTACACCTTC. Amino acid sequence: CASSLGTVYGYTF.

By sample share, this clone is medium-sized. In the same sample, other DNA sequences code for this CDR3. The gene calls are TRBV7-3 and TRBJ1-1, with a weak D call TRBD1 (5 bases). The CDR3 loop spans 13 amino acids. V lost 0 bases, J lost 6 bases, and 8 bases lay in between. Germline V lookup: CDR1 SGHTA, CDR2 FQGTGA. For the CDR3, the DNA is TGTGCCAGCAGCTTAACGGGGGGATCTGAAGCTTTCTTT. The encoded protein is CASSLTGGSEAFF.

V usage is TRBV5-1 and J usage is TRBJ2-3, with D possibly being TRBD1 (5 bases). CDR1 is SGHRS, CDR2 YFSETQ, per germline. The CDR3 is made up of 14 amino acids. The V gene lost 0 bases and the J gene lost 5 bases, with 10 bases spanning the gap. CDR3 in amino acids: CASSLEGHKDTQYF. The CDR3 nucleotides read TGCGCCAGCAGCTTGGAAGGACACAAAGATACGCAGTATTTT.

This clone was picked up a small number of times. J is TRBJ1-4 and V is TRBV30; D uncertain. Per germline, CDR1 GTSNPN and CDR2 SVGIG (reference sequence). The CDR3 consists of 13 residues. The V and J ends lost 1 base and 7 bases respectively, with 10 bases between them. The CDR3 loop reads CAWSESRSEKLFF. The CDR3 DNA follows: TGTGCCTGGAGTGAGTCGAGGAGTGAAAAACTGTTTTTT. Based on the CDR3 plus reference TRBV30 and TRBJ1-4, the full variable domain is SQTIHQWPATLVQPVGSPLSLECTVEGTSNPNLYWYRQAAGRGLQLLFYSVGIGQISSEVPQNLSASRPQDRQFILSSKKLLLSDSGFYLCAWSESRSEKLFFGSGTQLSVL.